Shown below are 26 T cell receptor beta chains from a single sample sequenced in a study of CD8+ T cells in alopecia areata (dated by TCRdb to 2017 to 2018). Explained via the paper, the time point label denotes: baseline before oral tofacitinib. The library came from the immunoSEQ multiplex PCR assay. For TCR sequencing, RNA was extracted from every sample and reverse transcribed into cDNA to serve as template. Held by TCRdb, this immuneACCESS table contains in-frame sequences only and omits some clones. Under half of the omission traces to an unresolved V gene where checked; the cause of the rest is unknown. This sample holds 140,000 to 150,000 clones; roughly three fifths were observed only once. Nearly 6.5% of the sample belongs to the ten largest clones. The sample consisted of CD4+ T cells sorted from blood, taken at week 0. The receptors here all came from a human donor with alopecia areata.

This chain connects TRBV29-1 to TRBJ1-1; 9 bases line up with TRBD1. J gave up 2 bases and V 5 bases, and 3 bases lay outside the gene matches. CDR3 length: 13 residues. CDR1 and CDR2 (germline): SQVTM, ANQGSEA. The CDR3: CSVWGQGNTEAFF. CDR3 nucleotide sequence: TGCAGCGTTTGGGGACAGGGAAACACTGAAGCTTTCTTT.

The rearrangement links TRBV5-6 to TRBJ1-4; no firm D call. V dropped 5 bases and J dropped 5 bases, with 7 bases sitting between them. The CDR3 consists of 12 residues. Per the germline V gene, CDR1 is SGHDT and CDR2 is YYEEEE. CDR3 in amino acids: CASRGGNEKLFF. CDR3 nucleotide sequence: TGTGCCAGCAGAGGAGGGAATGAAAAACTGTTTTTT.

This sequence joins TRBV2 and TRBJ1-2; possible D gene TRBD1, 5 bases. Germline-derived CDR1 and CDR2 are SNHLY and FYNNEI. V was clipped by 2 bases and J by 8 bases, with 18 bases between them. This CDR3 is built from 15 residues. CDR3 residues: CASSEYRGAQEGYTF. CDR3 bases: TGTGCCAGCAGTGAATATCGCGGGGCCCAAGAGGGCTACACCTTC.

There are a few counts of this clone. The chain employs TRBV28 and TRBJ1-4; 9 bases are shared with TRBD1. The CDR3 spans 14 residues. V shed 6 bases, J shed 7 bases, and the junction held 6 bases outside the gene matches. Per germline, CDR1 MDHEN and CDR2 SYDVKM. The CDR3 loop reads CASSTGQGSEKLFF. Here the CDR3 DNA reads TGTGCCAGCAGCACGGGACAGGGAAGTGAAAAACTGTTTTTT.

The chain employs TRBV4-1 and TRBJ1-5; D possibly corresponds to TRBD1 (6 bases). Germline V gene lookup returns CDR1 MGHRA and CDR2 YSYEKL. The CDR3 has 16 amino acids. The V and J ends lost 1 base and 3 bases respectively, with 13 bases between them. In nucleotides, the CDR3 is TGCGCCAGCAGCCAAGGGCTACAGGGTTACAATCAGCCCCAGCATTTT. Encoded protein: CASSQGLQGYNQPQHF.

The chain combines TRBV7-2 with TRBJ2-5; D gene unclear. This CDR3 is 14 amino acids long. The germline V gene has CDR1 SGHTA and CDR2 FQGNSA. The V end was cut by 0 bases, the J end by 2 bases, with 7 bases between. CDR3 sequence (DNA): TGTGCCAGCAGCTTAGCGTGGGTTCAAGAGACCCAGTACTTC. Encoded protein: CASSLAWVQETQYF. The whole variable domain, filled in from reference TRBV7-2 and TRBJ2-5, reads GAGVSQSPSNKVTEKGKDVELRCDPISGHTALYWYRQSLGQGLEFLIYFQGNSAPDKSGLPSDRFSAERTGGSVSTLTIQRTQQEDSAVYLCASSLAWVQETQYFGPGTRLLVL.

The V and J genes are TRBV19 and TRBJ2-2; D is perhaps TRBD1 or TRBD2 (6 bases each). Germline V gene lookup returns CDR1 LNHDA and CDR2 SQIVND (reference sequence). Trimming took 3 bases from V and 0 from J, leaving 20 bases between them. This CDR3 spans 19 amino acids. CDR3 residues: CASSIGGRWYRANTGELFF. In nucleotides, the CDR3 is TGTGCCAGTAGTATCGGGGGACGGTGGTACAGGGCGAACACCGGGGAGCTGTTTTTT.

This clone was picked up a small number of times. CDR3 in DNA: TGCAGCGGCTGGGGGTCCCCCAGCTCCTACAATGAGCAGTTCTTC. This codes for CSGWGSPSSYNEQFF. The chain uses TRBV29-1 and TRBJ2-1; D may correspond to TRBD1 or TRBD2 (5 bases each). Between the trimmed V and J ends, which lost 7 bases and 0 bases, there was a span of 16 bases. CDR3 length equals 15 residues. The germline CDR1 and CDR2 sequences are SQVTM and ANQGSEA.

The chain joins TRBV25-1 to TRBJ2-1; 10 nucleotides line up with TRBD2. CDR1 MGHDK and CDR2 SYGVNS come from the germline V gene. With 2 bases clipped from V and 4 bases from J, the junction kept 5 bases outside the gene matches. The CDR3 contains 16 residues. In DNA, the CDR3 is TGTGCCAGCAGTGAAGTAGGAGCGGGGGGGTACAATGAGCAGTTCTTC. This translates into CASSEVGAGGYNEQFF.

The rearrangement joins TRBV19 to TRBJ1-2; the D is unclear. CDR1 is LNHDA and CDR2 is SQIVND in the germline V gene (reference sequence). Trimming shortened V by 4 bases and J by 2 bases, and 17 bases separated the two germline ends. CDR3 length: 16 amino acids. The CDR3 is CASSTQGRTVNYGYTF. CDR3 DNA: TGTGCCAGTAGTACCCAAGGCCGGACGGTGAACTATGGCTACACCTTC. Looking up the rest from reference TRBV19 and TRBJ1-2 gives the full variable domain: DGGITQSPKYLFRKEGQNVTLSCEQNLNHDAMYWYRQDPGQGLRLIYYSQIVNDFQKGDIAEGYSVSREKKESFPLTVTSAQKNPTAFYLCASSTQGRTVNYGYTFGSGTRLTVV.

The genes are TRBV10-3 and TRBJ2-4, with 8 bases fitting TRBD2. The CDR3 loop spans 15 amino acids. The trim removed 6 bases at V and 5 bases at J, leaving 9 bases unmatched. From germline, CDR1 is ENHRY and CDR2 SYGVKD. CDR3 loop: CAISYSGGAQNIQYF. For the CDR3, the DNA is TGTGCCATCAGCTACAGCGGGGGCGCCCAAAACATTCAGTACTTC.

V gene TRBV9 combines with J gene TRBJ2-7, with 9 nucleotides matching TRBD1. The length of the CDR3 is 16 residues. Unmatched junction bases numbered 11, after V lost 4 bases and J lost 3 bases. Germline V gives CDR1 SGDLS, CDR2 YYNGEE. CDR3 DNA sequence: TGTGCCAGCAGCCCCTCGGCCGGGACAGGGAACTACGAGCAGTACTTC. Its protein product is CASSPSAGTGNYEQYF.

This chain connects TRBV7-2 to TRBJ2-7; 9 bases are a match to TRBD1. Germline V CDR1 and CDR2: SGHTA, FQGNSA. V lost 5 bases and J lost 4; bases outside the gene matches: 6. CDR3 length equals 14 residues. CDR3 protein: CASSPGTGRYEQYF. Here the CDR3 DNA reads TGTGCCAGCAGCCCTGGGACAGGGCGATACGAGCAGTACTTC.

The chain joins TRBV30 to TRBJ1-2; tentatively, D is TRBD1 (5 bases). The V and J ends lost 4 bases and 8 bases respectively, with 17 bases between them. The CDR3 has 13 residues. Germline V gene sequence: CDR1 GTSNPN, CDR2 SVGIG (reference sequence). CDR3: CAWIGDRYGGYTF. The CDR3 DNA follows: TGTGCCTGGATTGGGGACCGCTACGGGGGCTACACCTTC.

The chain is built from TRBV4-3 and TRBJ2-5, with 13 nucleotides matching TRBD2. The length of the CDR3 is 16 residues. Germline-derived CDR1 and CDR2 are LGHNA and YSLEER. Trimming removed 1 base from V and 7 bases from J; junction bases left unmatched: 6. The CDR3 DNA follows: TGCGCCAGCAGCCAAGGGACTAGCGGGGGCGGGGTGACCCAGTACTTC. It encodes CASSQGTSGGGVTQYF.

The V gene is TRBV15, the J gene TRBJ1-2; D may be TRBD1 (6 bases). The CDR3 spans 13 residues. Germline V gene lookup returns CDR1 LNHNV and CDR2 YYDKDF (reference sequence). The ends were cut back, 8 bases at V and 4 bases at J, with 14 bases in the middle. The CDR3 DNA reads TGTGCCACCGGGACACGTCAACCCTATGGCTACACCTTC. It encodes CATGTRQPYGYTF.

Here the CDR3 DNA reads TGCGCCAGCAGCCTGACCGGCGGACCCGACTACGAGCAGTACTTC. It is translated as CASSLTGGPDYEQYF. This chain joins TRBV5-1 and TRBJ2-7; D is ambiguous. This CDR3 has 15 amino acids. V was cut by 4 bases and J by 3 bases, with 17 bases left in between. Germline CDR1 and CDR2: SGHRS and YFSETQ.

The chain couples TRBV7-2 to TRBJ1-5; D unclear. Trimming removed 1 base at V and 2 bases at J, with 9 bases between. Germline loops: CDR1 SGHTA, CDR2 FQGNSA. CDR3 length equals 15 residues. The CDR3 loop is CASSLERVRNQPQHF. The CDR3 nucleotides are TGTGCCAGCAGCTTAGAGAGGGTGCGCAATCAGCCCCAGCATTTT.

The rearrangement links TRBV18 to TRBJ1-6, with D possibly matching TRBD1 (5 bases). CDR1 is KGHSH, CDR2 LQKENI, per germline. Trimming stripped 0 bases from V and 7 bases from J, with 13 bases between. The CDR3 has 16 amino acids. In DNA form, the CDR3 reads TGTGCCAGCTCACCACCAATTCAGGGTGGAAATTCACCCCTCCACTTT. Residues: CASSPPIQGGNSPLHF.

This clone occurred once. J is TRBJ2-3 and V is TRBV4-3; D tentatively reads TRBD1 or TRBD2 (5 bases each). The germline V gene has CDR1 LGHNA and CDR2 YSLEER. There are 16 residues in the CDR3. V lost 1 base, J lost 2 bases, and 13 bases lay in between. Here the CDR3 DNA reads TGCGCCAGCAGCCAAGGATTGGGGGTCACCACAGATACGCAGTATTTT. Translating gives CASSQGLGVTTDTQYF.

A remark on this clone: Germline is not matched at one junction end, which may reflect a read error. This chain connects TRBV7-7 to TRBJ2-5; TRBD1 matches at 10 bases. Germline values: CDR1 SSHAT, CDR2 FNYEAQ (reference sequence). The CDR3 length is 15 residues. The DNA for the CDR3 is TGTGCTAGCAGCTCCCGGGACAGGGGTAAAGAGACCCAGTACTTC. The encoded protein is CASSSRDRGKETQYF. The variable domain in full, with the rest retrieved from reference TRBV7-7 and TRBJ2-5, is GAGVSQSPRYKVTKRGQDVTLRCDPISSHATLYWYQQALGQGPEFLTYFNYEAQPDKSGLPSDRFSAERPEGSISTLTIQRTEQRDSAMYRCASSSRDRGKETQYFGPGTRLLVL.

This clone came up a few times. This rearrangement joins TRBV11-2 to TRBJ2-2; D not certain. Looked up from germline, CDR1 is SGHAT and CDR2 is FQNNGV. CDR3 length: 14 amino acids. Trimming removed 5 bases from V and 1 base from J, with 8 bases in between. In DNA form, the CDR3 reads TGTGCCAGCAGCCCGCAGGAGAACACCGGGGAGCTGTTTTTT. Translation: CASSPQENTGELFF.

The chain combines TRBV5-1 with TRBJ2-5, with D possibly matching TRBD2 (5 bases). CDR1 is SGHRS and CDR2 is YFSETQ in the germline V gene. The CDR3 sequence is 15 residues long. Trimming took 1 base from V and 5 from J, leaving 15 bases between them. CDR3 amino acids: CASSLNAPGKETQYF. The CDR3 nucleotides read TGCGCCAGCAGCTTGAATGCTCCGGGGAAGGAGACCCAGTACTTC.

This clone was seen only once. V and J are TRBV7-9 and TRBJ1-1; perhaps TRBD1 as D (5 bases). The CDR3 extends over 11 amino acids. Germline assignment: CDR1 SEHNR and CDR2 FQNEAQ (reference sequence). With 3 bases removed from V and 10 bases from J, the gap between germline ends came to 9 bases. The CDR3 here is CASSLGTGAFF. In DNA, the CDR3 is TGTGCCAGCAGCTTGGGGACCGGAGCTTTCTTT.

The chain recombines TRBV5-1 with TRBJ2-5, with no clear D. CDR3 size: 15 residues. Germline V CDR1 and CDR2: SGHRS, YFSETQ. The V gene lost 0 bases and the J gene lost 1 base, with 10 bases spanning the gap. CDR3 nucleotides: TGCGCCAGCAGCTTGGATGGACGCTTCCAAGAGACCCAGTACTTC. It specifies CASSLDGRFQETQYF.

This clone is classed as medium-sized. This chain connects TRBV7-2 to TRBJ2-7, with D perhaps assigned TRBD1 or TRBD2 (5 bases each). The ends were cut back, 6 bases at V and 7 bases at J, with 16 bases in the middle. Per germline, CDR1 SGHTA and CDR2 FQGNSA. CDR3 length equals 13 residues. The CDR3 DNA reads as TGTGCCAGCAGTCGCATCGACTGGGGGGAGCAGTACTTC. Translation gives CASSRIDWGEQYF. The full variable domain, rest sourced from reference TRBV7-2 and TRBJ2-7, is GAGVSQSPSNKVTEKGKDVELRCDPISGHTALYWYRQSLGQGLEFLIYFQGNSAPDKSGLPSDRFSAERTGGSVSTLTIQRTQQEDSAVYLCASSRIDWGEQYFGPGTRLTVT.